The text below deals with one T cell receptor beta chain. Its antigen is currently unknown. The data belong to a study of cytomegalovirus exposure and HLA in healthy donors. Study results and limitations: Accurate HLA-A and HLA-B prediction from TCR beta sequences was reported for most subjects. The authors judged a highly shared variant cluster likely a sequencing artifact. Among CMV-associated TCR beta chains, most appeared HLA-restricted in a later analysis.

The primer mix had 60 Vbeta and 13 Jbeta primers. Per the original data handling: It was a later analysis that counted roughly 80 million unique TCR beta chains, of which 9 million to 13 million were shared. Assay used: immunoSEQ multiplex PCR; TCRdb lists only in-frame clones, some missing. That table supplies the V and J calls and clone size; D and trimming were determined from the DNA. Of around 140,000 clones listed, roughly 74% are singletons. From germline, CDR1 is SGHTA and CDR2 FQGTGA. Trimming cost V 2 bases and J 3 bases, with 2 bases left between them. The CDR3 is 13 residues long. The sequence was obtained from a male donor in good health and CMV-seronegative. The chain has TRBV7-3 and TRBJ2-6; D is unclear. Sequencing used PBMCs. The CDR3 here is CASSLYGANVLTF. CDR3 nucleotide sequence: TGTGCCAGCAGCTTATATGGGGCCAACGTCCTGACTTTC.